This TCR beta chain was obtained from a study of blood T cell repertoires in COVID-19. About the study: T cells, B-cell-depleted T cells, or PBMCs provided the cDNA or gDNA that served as material.

Per the original methods: Reference gene primer amplification yielded estimated nucleated cell counts. Here immunoSEQ multiplex PCR was the method, and the copy in TCRdb shows in-frame clones only, minus some. V and J calls and clone size are given by that table; D and trimming were obtained from the DNA. The profile shows approximately 220,000 clones, 80% to 90% of them singletons. The CDR3 runs to 14 residues. Trimming took 4 bases from V and 3 from J, leaving 13 bases between them. Germline assignment: CDR1 SNHLY and CDR2 FYNNEI. The source material was peripheral blood. The chain uses TRBV2 and TRBJ2-7; possibly TRBD2 for D (6 bases). This receptor was taken from a woman aged 80 or over with acute or convalescent COVID-19. The chain's CDR3 is CASSALTGDYEQYF. The CDR3 DNA reads as TGTGCCAGCAGTGCTTTGACGGGGGACTACGAGCAGTACTTC.